This T cell receptor beta chain was found in a study of CD8 T cells in Susac syndrome. General observations from the study: Total CD8+ and CD8+ TEMRA repertoires contained over 15 and five Susac-specific public clones, respectively. Among active patients and in TEMRA cells, CD8+ clonal expansion in Susac reached its peak. The study recognized that its TCR sequencing and HLA analysis covered a relatively small number of individuals.

As concerns this clonotype: Its antigen is unknown.

J was trimmed by 2 bases and V by 4 bases; bases with no gene match: 6. The CDR3 has 15 amino acids. CDR1 is SGHNT and CDR2 is YYREEE in the germline V gene (reference sequence). Random hexamers were used to reverse transcribe an amount of roughly 0.45 to 1 ug RNA. An immunoSEQ multiplex PCR amplified TCR beta CDR3 over 54 Vbeta and 13 Jbeta. A single record per CDR3 protein comes from TCRdb applying MiXCR to the immunoSEQ multiplex PCR reads. The sample includes 70,000 to 95,000 distinct CDR3 sequences, 85% to 95% of them seen just once. The chain employs TRBV5-4 and TRBJ1-5; 7 bases match TRBD1. Material for sequencing was CD8+ T cells from PBMCs. This TCR came from a human donor with Susac syndrome. The CDR3 sequence is CASSPDGQGNQPQHF. For the CDR3, the DNA is TGTGCCAGCAGCCCTGACGGACAGGGCAATCAGCCCCAGCATTTT.